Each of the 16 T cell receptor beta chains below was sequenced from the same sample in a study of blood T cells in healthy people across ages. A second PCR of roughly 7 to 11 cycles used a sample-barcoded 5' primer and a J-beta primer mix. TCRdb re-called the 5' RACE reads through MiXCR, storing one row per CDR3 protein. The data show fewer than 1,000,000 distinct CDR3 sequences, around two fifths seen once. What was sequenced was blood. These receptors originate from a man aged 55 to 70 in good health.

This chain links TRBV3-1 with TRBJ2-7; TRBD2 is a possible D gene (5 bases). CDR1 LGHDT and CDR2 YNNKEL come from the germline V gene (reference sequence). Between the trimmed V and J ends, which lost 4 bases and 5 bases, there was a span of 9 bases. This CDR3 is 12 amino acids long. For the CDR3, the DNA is TGTGCCAGCAGCCGTTCGGGGAACGAGCAGTACTTC. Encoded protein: CASSRSGNEQYF.

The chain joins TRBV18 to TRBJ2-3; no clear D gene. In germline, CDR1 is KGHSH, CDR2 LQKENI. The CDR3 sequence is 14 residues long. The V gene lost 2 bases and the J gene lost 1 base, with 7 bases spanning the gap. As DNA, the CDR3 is TGTGCCAGCTCACCATATGCTGGCACAGATACGCAGTATTTT. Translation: CASSPYAGTDTQYF. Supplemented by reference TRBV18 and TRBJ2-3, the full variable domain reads NAGVMQNPRHLVRRRGQEARLRCSPMKGHSHVYWYRQLPEEGLKFMVYLQKENIIDESGMPKERFSAEFPKEGPSILRIQQVVRGDSAAYFCASSPYAGTDTQYFGPGTRLTVL.

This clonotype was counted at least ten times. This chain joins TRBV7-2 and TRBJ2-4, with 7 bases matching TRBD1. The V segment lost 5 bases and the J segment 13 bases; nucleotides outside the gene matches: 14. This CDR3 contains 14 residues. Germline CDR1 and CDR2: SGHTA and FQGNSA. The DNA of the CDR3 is TGTGCCAGCAGCCGGACAGGCTTCGGAAGGGAGCAGTACTTC. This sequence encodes CASSRTGFGREQYF.

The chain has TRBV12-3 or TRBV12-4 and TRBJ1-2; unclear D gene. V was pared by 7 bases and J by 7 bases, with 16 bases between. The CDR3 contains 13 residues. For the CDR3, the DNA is TGTGCCAGCACCCTAAATGGGTTAGGTGGCTACACCTTC. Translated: CASTLNGLGGYTF.

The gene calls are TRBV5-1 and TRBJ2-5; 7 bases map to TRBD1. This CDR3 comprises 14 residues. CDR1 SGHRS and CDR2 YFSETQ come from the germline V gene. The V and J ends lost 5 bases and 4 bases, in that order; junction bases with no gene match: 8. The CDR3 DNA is TGCGCCAGCAGATCAGGGACAGCCCTAGAGACCCAGTACTTC. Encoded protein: CASRSGTALETQYF.

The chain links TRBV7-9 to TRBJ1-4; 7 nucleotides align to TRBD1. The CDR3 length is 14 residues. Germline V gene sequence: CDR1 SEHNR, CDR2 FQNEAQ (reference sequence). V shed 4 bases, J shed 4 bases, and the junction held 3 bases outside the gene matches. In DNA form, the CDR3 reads TGTGCCAGCAGCTGGGACAGACGTAATGAAAAACTGTTTTTT. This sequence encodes CASSWDRRNEKLFF. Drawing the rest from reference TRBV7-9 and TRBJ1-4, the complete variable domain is DTGVSQNPRHKITKRGQNVTFRCDPISEHNRLYWYRQTLGQGPEFLTYFQNEAQLEKSRLLSDRFSAERPKGSFSTLEIQRTEQGDSAMYLCASSWDRRNEKLFFGSGTQLSVL.

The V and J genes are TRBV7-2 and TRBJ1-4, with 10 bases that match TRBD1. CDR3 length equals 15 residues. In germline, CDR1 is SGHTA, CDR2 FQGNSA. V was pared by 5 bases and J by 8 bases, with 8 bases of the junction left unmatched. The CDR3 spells CASSPRTGGREKLFF. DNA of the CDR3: TGTGCCAGCAGCCCCCGGACAGGGGGACGAGAAAAACTGTTTTTT.

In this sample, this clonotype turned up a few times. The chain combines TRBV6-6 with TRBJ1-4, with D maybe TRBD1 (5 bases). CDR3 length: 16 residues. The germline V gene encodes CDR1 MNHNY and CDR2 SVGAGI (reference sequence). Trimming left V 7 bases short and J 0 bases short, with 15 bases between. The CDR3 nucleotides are TGTGCCAGCATTCTGGACACTTTAGCAACTAATGAAAAACTGTTTTTT. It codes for CASILDTLATNEKLFF.

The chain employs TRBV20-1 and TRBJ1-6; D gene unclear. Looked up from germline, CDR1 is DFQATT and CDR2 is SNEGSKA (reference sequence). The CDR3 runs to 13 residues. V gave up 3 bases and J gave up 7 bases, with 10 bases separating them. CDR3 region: CSASLTVNSPLHF. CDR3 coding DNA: TGCAGTGCTAGTCTGACGGTGAATTCACCCCTCCACTTT.

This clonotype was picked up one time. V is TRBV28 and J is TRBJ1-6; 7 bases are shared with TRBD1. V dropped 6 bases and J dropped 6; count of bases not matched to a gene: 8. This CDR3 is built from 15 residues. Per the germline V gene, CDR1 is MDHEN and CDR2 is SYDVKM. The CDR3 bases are TGTGCCAGCAGCCCTCCGGGACAGTTTAATTCACCCCTCCACTTT. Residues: CASSPPGQFNSPLHF.

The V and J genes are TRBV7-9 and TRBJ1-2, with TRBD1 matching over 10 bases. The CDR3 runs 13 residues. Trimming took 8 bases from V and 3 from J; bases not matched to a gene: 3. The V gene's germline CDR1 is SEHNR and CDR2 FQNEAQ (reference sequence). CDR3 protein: CASGDRGYYGYTF. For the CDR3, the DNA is TGTGCCAGCGGGGACAGGGGATACTATGGCTACACCTTC.

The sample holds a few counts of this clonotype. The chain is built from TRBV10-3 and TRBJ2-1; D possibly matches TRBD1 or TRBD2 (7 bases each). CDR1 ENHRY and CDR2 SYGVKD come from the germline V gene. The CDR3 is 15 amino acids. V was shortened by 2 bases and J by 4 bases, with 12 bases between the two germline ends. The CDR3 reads CAISEQGGAYNEQFF. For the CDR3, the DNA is TGTGCCATCAGTGAGCAGGGGGGGGCGTACAATGAGCAGTTCTTC.

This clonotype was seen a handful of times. CDR3 amino acids: CASSFGSGEPSGANVLTF. The DNA for the CDR3 is TGTGCCAGCAGTTTTGGTAGCGGGGAGCCTTCTGGGGCCAACGTCCTGACTTTC. The chain couples TRBV12-3 or TRBV12-4 to TRBJ2-6; 8 nucleotides match TRBD2. This CDR3 has 18 residues. J lost 1 base, V lost 3 bases, and 8 bases had no gene match.

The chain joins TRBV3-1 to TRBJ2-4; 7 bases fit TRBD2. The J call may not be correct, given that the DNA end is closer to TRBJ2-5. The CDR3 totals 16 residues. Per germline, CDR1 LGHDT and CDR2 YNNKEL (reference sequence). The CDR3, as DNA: TGTGCCAGCAGCCTAATTAGGACTAGTGGGAAGGAGACCCAGTACTTC. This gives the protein CASSLIRTSGKETQYF.

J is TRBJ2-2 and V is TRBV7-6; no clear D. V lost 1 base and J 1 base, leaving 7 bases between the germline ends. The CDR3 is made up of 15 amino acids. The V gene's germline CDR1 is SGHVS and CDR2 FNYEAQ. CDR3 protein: CASSLEPLNTGELFF. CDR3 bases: TGTGCCAGCAGCTTAGAGCCGTTGAACACCGGGGAGCTGTTTTTT. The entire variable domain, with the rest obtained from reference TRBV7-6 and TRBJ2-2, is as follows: GAGVSQSPRYKVTKRGQDVALRCDPISGHVSLYWYRQALGQGPEFLTYFNYEAQQDKSGLPNDRFSAERPEGSISTLTIQRTEQRDSAMYRCASSLEPLNTGELFFGEGSRLTVL.

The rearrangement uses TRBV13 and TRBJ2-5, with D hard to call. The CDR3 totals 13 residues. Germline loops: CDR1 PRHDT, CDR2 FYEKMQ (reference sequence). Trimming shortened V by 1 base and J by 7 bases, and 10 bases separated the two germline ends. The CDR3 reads CASSLALLGTQYF. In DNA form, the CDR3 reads TGTGCCAGCAGCTTAGCCCTTCTGGGGACCCAGTACTTC. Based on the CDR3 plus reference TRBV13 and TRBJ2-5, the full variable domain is AAGVIQSPRHLIKEKRETATLKCYPIPRHDTVYWYQQGPGQDPQFLISFYEKMQSDKGSIPDRFSAQQFSDYHSELNMSSLELGDSALYFCASSLALLGTQYFGPGTRLLVL.